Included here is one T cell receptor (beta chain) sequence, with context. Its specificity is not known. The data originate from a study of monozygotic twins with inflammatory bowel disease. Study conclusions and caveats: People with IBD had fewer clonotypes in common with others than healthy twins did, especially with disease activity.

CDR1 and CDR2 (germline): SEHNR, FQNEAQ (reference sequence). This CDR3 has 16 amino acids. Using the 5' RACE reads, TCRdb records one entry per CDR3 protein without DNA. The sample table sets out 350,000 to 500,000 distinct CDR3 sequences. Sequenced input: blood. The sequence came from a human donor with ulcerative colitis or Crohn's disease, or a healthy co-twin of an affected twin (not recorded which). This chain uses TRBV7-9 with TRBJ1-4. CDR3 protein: CASSLRTGGGDEKLFF.